This T cell receptor beta chain was recovered during a study of T cell repertoires in cytomegalovirus infection. Study details: TCR beta signatures that were public indicated CMV infection and matching HLA type.

TCRdb re-called the reads through MiXCR, storing one row per CDR3 protein. The table records some 600,000 distinct CDR3 sequences, roughly a quarter of them present only once. The sample holds many counts of this clonotype. The antigen is not known. Study results and caveats: The ex vivo response showed dominance by HLA-C-restricted CMV-specific TCR beta clonotypes.

Germline V gene sequence: CDR1 MNHNY, CDR2 SVGAGI (reference sequence). The ends were cut back, 7 bases at V and 0 bases at J, with 9 bases in the middle. The CDR3 contains 13 residues. The receptor was derived from a human donor in good health (CMV status not recorded). Some clones in this sample may be carry-over from other donors' samples. Sequencing used CD8+ T cells from PBMCs. The genes are TRBV6-6 and TRBJ1-1; maybe TRBD1 (5 bases). The CDR3, as DNA: TGTGCCAGCACCCCGGGGCTGAACACTGAAGCTTTCTTT. Residues: CASTPGLNTEAFF.